This T cell receptor beta chain came from a study of early T cells in non-severe SARS-CoV-2 infection. TCRdb fed the 5' RACE reads into MiXCR, producing one record per CDR3 protein. The sample lists 45,000 to 55,000 distinct CDR3 sequences, 6% to 7% occurring once. Germline V gene lookup returns CDR1 SGHRS and CDR2 YFSETQ. The trim removed 7 bases at V and 4 bases at J, leaving 6 bases unmatched. The CDR3 consists of 13 residues. Overall study results and limits: Comparison of clonotypes with VDJdb favored anti-spike CD8 responses while missing private and CD4 specificities.

A remark on this clonotype: Its target is not known.

The chain recombines TRBV5-1 with TRBJ2-3; 7 nucleotides align to TRBD2. The specimen sequenced was whole blood. The receptor was isolated from an adult who was a healthcare worker with PCR-confirmed SARS-CoV-2 infection or an uninfected control (not recorded which). The CDR3 region is CASLGLAADTQYF. CDR3 nucleotides: TGCGCCAGCTTGGGCCTAGCGGCAGATACGCAGTATTTT. Using reference TRBV5-1 and TRBJ2-3 for the parts outside the CDR3, the full variable domain is KAGVTQTPRYLIKTRGQQVTLSCSPISGHRSVSWYQQTPGQGLQFLFEYFSETQRNKGNFPGRFSGRQFSNSRSEMNVSTLELGDSALYLCASLGLAADTQYFGPGTRLTVL.